The source of this T cell receptor beta chain is a study of human T cells and chemical hapten exposure. Study-level information: Epicutaneous patch tests delivered 0.01% DPC to the upper back, with evaluation at 6 days.

This clonotype showed up many times. Study processing details: Between 23,224 and 690,600 TCRs appeared in each sample, and the median stood at around 92,000. A single record per CDR3 protein comes from TCRdb applying MiXCR to the RACE reads. TCRdb, not the original authors, processed these V and J calls. Among about 400,000 distinct CDR3 sequences listed, about 6.3% were seen once. Time point specified: patch test 2, 6 weeks after DPC sensitization. As to treatment: therapeutic diphenylcyclopropenone sensitization with weekly scalp DPC. The sequence derives from a woman younger than 35 with alopecia areata. Some clones in this sample may be carry-over from other donors' samples. The input for sequencing was whole blood, taken in connection with sensitization to the hapten diphenylcyclopropenone (DPC).

CDR3 protein: CASSLALLSDTQYF. The CDR3 DNA sequence: TGTGCCAGCAGCTTAGCGTTGCTTTCCGATACGCAGTATTTT. This rearrangement joins TRBV7-2 to TRBJ2-3, with no clear D. The CDR3 is made up of 14 amino acids. Trimming removed 0 bases from V and 6 bases from J, with 10 bases in between. Looked up from germline, CDR1 is SGHTA and CDR2 is FQGNSA.